The 5 T cell receptor beta chains below were found in one sample sequenced in a study of cytomegalovirus exposure and HLA in healthy donors. This PCR relied on a set of 60 Vbeta primers and 13 Jbeta primers. Sequencing was performed with immunoSEQ multiplex PCR; in TCRdb, only in-frame clones are kept and a portion is missing. This repertoire shows around 120,000 clones, just over 70% found once; its top ten account for around 2.7%. The source material was PBMCs. The receptors stem from a woman aged 55-70 years in good health and CMV-seropositive.

The rearrangement uses TRBV4-2 and TRBJ1-1, with TRBD1 identical over 7 bases. V lost 4 bases, J lost 5 bases, and 10 bases stayed unmatched. Germline V gives CDR1 LGHNA, CDR2 YNFKEQ. This CDR3 contains 15 residues. The CDR3 reads CASSPLTGARTEAFF. In DNA form, the CDR3 reads TGTGCCAGCAGCCCCCTTACAGGGGCAAGAACTGAAGCTTTCTTT.

The table lists this clone with a few counts. The rearrangement links TRBV18 to TRBJ2-1, with no clear D. The CDR3 spans 12 residues. V was clipped by 6 bases and J by 8 bases, with 11 bases between them. Germline values: CDR1 KGHSH, CDR2 LQKENI. CDR3 protein: CASSEVSDEQFF. The CDR3 DNA sequence: TGTGCCAGCTCCGAGGTCTCGGATGAGCAGTTCTTC.

This clone was detected only once. J is TRBJ2-7 and V is TRBV19, with D perhaps matching TRBD2 (5 bases). The CDR3 extends over 15 amino acids. Trimming removed 0 bases at V and 6 bases at J, with 15 bases between. Germline values: CDR1 LNHDA, CDR2 SQIVND (reference sequence). CDR3 sequence (DNA): TGTGCCAGTAGTATAGATCCGGCAGACGAGGGCGAGCAGTACTTC. Amino acids: CASSIDPADEGEQYF.

This CDR3 reads CASSRDRGGQPQHF. In DNA form, the CDR3 reads TGTGCCAGCAGTCGCGACAGGGGTGGGCAGCCCCAGCATTTT. The rearrangement joins TRBV6-5 to TRBJ1-5; 8 positions agree with TRBD1. The J segment lost 7 bases and the V segment lost 5 bases, leaving 7 bases of the junction unmatched. The CDR3 consists of 14 residues. Looked up from germline, CDR1 is MNHEY and CDR2 is SVGAGI.

The chain employs TRBV5-1 and TRBJ1-1; TRBD1 aligns across 9 bases. With 3 bases clipped from V and 5 bases from J, the junction kept 8 bases outside the gene matches. In germline, CDR1 is SGHRS, CDR2 YFSETQ. The CDR3 sequence is 15 residues long. CDR3 amino acids: CASSWGTGTKTEAFF. The CDR3 region has the DNA TGCGCCAGCAGCTGGGGGACAGGGACGAAGACTGAAGCTTTCTTT.